This T cell receptor beta chain is drawn from a study of cytomegalovirus exposure and HLA in healthy donors. With V trimmed by 4 bases and J by 2 bases, 1 base remained unmatched. CDR1 and CDR2 from the germline V gene are SGHTA and FQGNSA. The CDR3 sequence is 13 residues long. Amplification used 60 Vbeta primers and 13 Jbeta primers. Only in-frame clones appear in the TCRdb table, and some are missing; sequencing was by immunoSEQ multiplex PCR. The table lists 190,000 or so clones, approximately 80% of them singletons. This TCR was recovered from a boy between 10 and 17 years old in good health and CMV-seronegative. Sequencing was performed on PBMCs. The chain links TRBV7-2 to TRBJ2-5, with 7 bases lining up with TRBD1. CDR3 sequence reads: CASSSTGQETQYF. As DNA, the CDR3 is TGTGCCAGCAGCTCGACAGGGCAAGAGACCCAGTACTTC.